This TCR beta chain was sequenced in a study of blood T cell repertoires in COVID-19 (dated by TCRdb to 2020 to 2021). Broadly, across the study: Collaborator samples came from the United States, Italy and Spain and covered acute and convalescent phases of COVID-19. The repertoires were made available in a free public database intended to serve as a resource for research on the immune response to SARS-CoV-2. Samples were obtained from the ongoing ImmuneRACE study (first 160 participants) and from about 1,300 subjects provided by 6 global collaborators. The prospective study material was composed of cDNA or gDNA derived from T cells, B-cell-depleted T cells, or PBMCs. Sample metadata almost always included a de-identified subject ID, COVID-19 status, age in years and sex. Deeply sampled blood TCRbeta repertoires from subjects exposed to, actively infected with, or recovered from COVID-19 were included in the dataset. Where available, HLA class I and class II types were obtained from metadata supplied by the sample provider rather than from assay-based typing.

TCRbeta CDR3 regions were amplified from genomic DNA using the immunoSEQ Assay, a bias-controlled multiplex PCR. Per the authors' processing: The number of nucleated cells in each sample was estimated by amplification of reference gene primers within the assay. To quantify the absolute abundance of each unique TCRbeta CDR3 rearrangement, sequence reads were collapsed and filtered. Productive Simpson clonality was computed per sample as the square root of Simpson's diversity index over productive rearrangements. This immuneACCESS table, as held by TCRdb, lists in-frame sequences with V and J called but not all clones. Of the missing ones, under half trace to an unresolved V gene in checked studies; the others have no known cause. V, J and clone size were drawn from that table, and D and trimming were deduced from the DNA. The sample table records 140,000 or so clones; about nine tenths of these occur just once. The ten largest make up approximately 35% of the sample.

As regards this clone: Its binding antigen is unknown. The sample holds no much larger clone one base away, and base qualities are not on file.

Samples from volunteer blood donors who had recovered from COVID-19 were contributed by a second Seattle source. Each collaborating institution followed its own protocols to collect whole blood in K2EDTA tubes. For TCRbeta analysis, collaborators shipped samples as frozen whole blood, isolated PBMCs, or DNA extracted from either of those sample types. CDR3 length: 15 amino acids, cysteine to phenylalanine. Only the CDR3 portion is preserved as DNA: 45 bases, with reading frame beginning at the first base. From V the trimming removes 4 bases and from J it removes 2 bases, while the gene matches leave 5 bases of the junction unaccounted for. Reading the germline V gene gives CDR1 LGHNA and CDR2 YSLEER. What the authors observed across the whole study: Clinical and demographic metadata were provided uncurated, with the amount varying by source and participant.

This TCR was sampled from a man in his fifties or sixties who had recovered from COVID-19. The sequence is built from TRBV4-3 and TRBJ2-5; 9 middle bases align to TRBD2. The sample consisted of peripheral blood. The CDR3 protein: CASSLRAGGQETQYF. Here is the DNA: TGCGCCAGCAGCCTCAGAGCGGGGGGACAAGAGACCCAGTACTTC.